This T cell receptor beta chain was observed in a study of neurological immune-mediated disorders. The study's findings and limits: While HTLV-1-associated myelopathy showed the greatest TCR clonal expansion, multiple sclerosis showed the least, falling below healthy controls.

Using its own MiXCR run on the 5' RACE reads, TCRdb lists one record per CDR3 protein. The repertoire holds tens of thousands of distinct CDR3 sequences, with 4.8% as singletons. 2 million PBMCs stored at -80 C were the source of the unsorted libraries. This clonotype was detected ten times or more. Its antigen remains unidentified. Germline lookup yields CDR1 SGHRS and CDR2 YFSETQ. The CDR3 is made up of 15 amino acids. Trimming pared 5 bases from V and 1 base from J, leaving 16 bases between. Input material: PBMCs. This clonotype was obtained from a woman between 70 and 85 years old with multiple sclerosis. The rearrangement joins TRBV5-1 to TRBJ2-7, with D unclear. CDR3 sequence: CASSPGPMESYEQYF. CDR3 in DNA: TGCGCCAGCAGTCCGGGTCCCATGGAGTCCTACGAGCAGTACTTC.